The T cell receptor beta chain under discussion was sequenced for a study of OX40 agonist ivuxolimab in advanced cancers. Across the whole study: Participants averaged approximately 60 years of age (range roughly 23 to 80) and were about 85% male. Findings and limits, study-wide: Antigen targets of the expanded peripheral T cells went undetermined. Partial responders dosed at 0.1-3.0 mg/kg displayed clonal expansion ranking among the lowest. With doses of 0.1 to 3.0 mg/kg, CD4+ and CD8+ blood T cells had undergone clonal expansion by week 6.

A note on this clone: The antigen remains unidentified.

Data came from immunoSEQ multiplex PCR; TCRdb stores just in-frame clones and leaves some out. This table holds under 60,000 clones, approximately 94% found once. The V end was cut by 3 bases, the J end by 5 bases, with 13 bases between. Germline V gene lookup returns CDR1 MNHEY and CDR2 SMNVEV (reference sequence). This CDR3 region has 14 residues. The sequence came from an adult with an advanced solid tumor such as melanoma, head and neck, liver or kidney cancer. The gene calls are TRBV27 and TRBJ2-5; D gene ambiguous. Here the sequenced sample was CD4+ or CD8+ T cells sorted from blood, taken in a trial of the OX40 agonist ivuxolimab. As DNA, the CDR3 is TGTGCCAGCAGTTTCCGGTTGGGTTTGGAGACCCAGTACTTC. Residues: CASSFRLGLETQYF.